The rows below give T cell receptor beta chains drawn from one sample of a study of T cells in tuberculosis. Clones were sequenced by immunoSEQ multiplex PCR, and TCRdb holds only the in-frame ones, with some missing. In the table there are 25,000 to 30,000 clones, under 95% of which are singletons. The material sequenced was PBMCs, taken at tuberculosis diagnosis. All receptors come from an adult with tuberculosis. Both conserved end residues are trimmed from each CDR3. The order of the fields is V gene, J gene, clone size, CDR3 protein. The listing skips clone size in some rows; elsewhere it reads once, few, many or a size class.

V gene: TRBV5-4; J gene: TRBJ2-3; clone size: -; CDR3 protein: ASSWGADTQY
V gene: TRBV9; J gene: TRBJ2-7; clone size: -; CDR3 protein: ASSEGEEPYEQY
V gene: TRBV18; J gene: TRBJ2-7; clone size: -; CDR3 protein: ASSPLLASGTYEQY
V gene: TRBV4-1; J gene: TRBJ1-2; clone size: -; CDR3 protein: ASSQEAGSYGYT
V gene: TRBV5-6; J gene: TRBJ2-7; clone size: -; CDR3 protein: ASSLGGLDYEQY
V gene: TRBV5-4; J gene: TRBJ1-2; clone size: -; CDR3 protein: ASGVAGLKVKEGYT
V gene: TRBV27; J gene: TRBJ1-1; clone size: -; CDR3 protein: ASSRTEYTEAF
V gene: TRBV15; J gene: TRBJ2-5; clone size: -; CDR3 protein: ATSLGGNQETQY
V gene: TRBV28; J gene: TRBJ1-1; clone size: once; CDR3 protein: ASSLSRDNLPGSF
V gene: TRBV19; J gene: TRBJ2-1; clone size: -; CDR3 protein: ASSIGGTSWNEQF
V gene: TRBV30; J gene: TRBJ2-2; clone size: -; CDR3 protein: ARDLTSGSLNTGELF
V gene: TRBV6-1; J gene: TRBJ2-7; clone size: once; CDR3 protein: ASSEGGLALEQY
V gene: TRBV19; J gene: TRBJ2-7; clone size: -; CDR3 protein: ASSTGGYEQY
V gene: TRBV5-6; J gene: TRBJ2-2; clone size: -; CDR3 protein: ASSLGGNTGELF
V gene: TRBV18; J gene: TRBJ2-7; clone size: -; CDR3 protein: ASSPQTSGSPYEQY
V gene: TRBV28; J gene: TRBJ2-3; clone size: once; CDR3 protein: ASSLSTGGAQY
V gene: TRBV29-1; J gene: TRBJ2-7; clone size: -; CDR3 protein: SVVSSGGGEQY
V gene: TRBV20-1; J gene: TRBJ1-1; clone size: once; CDR3 protein: SALRVTEAF
V gene: TRBV27; J gene: TRBJ2-3; clone size: -; CDR3 protein: ASSPTSAIGEGQY
V gene: TRBV29-1; J gene: TRBJ1-2; clone size: -; CDR3 protein: SVVLGQNYGYT
V gene: TRBV4-3; J gene: TRBJ2-7; clone size: -; CDR3 protein: ASSQTQGSYEQY
V gene: TRBV9; J gene: TRBJ2-7; clone size: -; CDR3 protein: ASSGHLEGDYEQY
V gene: TRBV6-5; J gene: TRBJ2-7; clone size: -; CDR3 protein: ASRRDRDYEQY
V gene: TRBV6-1; J gene: TRBJ2-3; clone size: -; CDR3 protein: AIRAGGADTQY
V gene: TRBV28; J gene: TRBJ2-7; clone size: -; CDR3 protein: ASAKGLASEQY
V gene: TRBV4-1; J gene: TRBJ1-3; clone size: -; CDR3 protein: ASSQDPGEGNTIY
V gene: TRBV5-1; J gene: TRBJ2-5; clone size: -; CDR3 protein: ASSLGDSRETQY
V gene: TRBV28; J gene: TRBJ1-5; clone size: -; CDR3 protein: ATGRGSQPQH
V gene: TRBV6-5; J gene: TRBJ1-1; clone size: -; CDR3 protein: ASSYGQLNTEAF
V gene: TRBV28; J gene: TRBJ1-6; clone size: once; CDR3 protein: ASSFPDRDVGSPLH
V gene: TRBV2; J gene: TRBJ2-1; clone size: -; CDR3 protein: ASSVDRGEYNEQF
V gene: TRBV20-1; J gene: TRBJ2-5; clone size: -; CDR3 protein: SATRETQY
V gene: TRBV9; J gene: TRBJ2-3; clone size: once; CDR3 protein: ASSVAAGGSSDTQY
V gene: TRBV5-1; J gene: TRBJ2-2; clone size: once; CDR3 protein: ASSLENSGRPNTGELF
V gene: TRBV28; J gene: TRBJ1-4; clone size: -; CDR3 protein: ASSSPGQGNEKLF
V gene: TRBV2; J gene: TRBJ2-1; clone size: -; CDR3 protein: ASRQNSYNEQF
V gene: TRBV5-6; J gene: TRBJ1-5; clone size: -; CDR3 protein: ASSSRGLGNQPQH
V gene: TRBV5-1; J gene: TRBJ1-3; clone size: -; CDR3 protein: ASSLGTEGNTIY
V gene: TRBV4-3; J gene: TRBJ1-1; clone size: -; CDR3 protein: ASSQDARVNTEAF
V gene: TRBV29-1; J gene: TRBJ1-2; clone size: -; CDR3 protein: SVATDRSVNYGYT
V gene: TRBV7-9; J gene: TRBJ1-4; clone size: -; CDR3 protein: ASSLTRGVEEKLF
V gene: TRBV27; J gene: TRBJ1-5; clone size: -; CDR3 protein: ASSSDRDQPQH
V gene: TRBV19; J gene: TRBJ2-7; clone size: -; CDR3 protein: ASSTGLAGSYEQY
V gene: TRBV4-1; J gene: TRBJ2-1; clone size: -; CDR3 protein: ASSQRDSRLAGSYNEQF
V gene: TRBV27; J gene: TRBJ1-6; clone size: -; CDR3 protein: ASSPDRGRSYNSPLH
V gene: TRBV7-3; J gene: TRBJ2-1; clone size: once; CDR3 protein: ASSSLGGTDEQF
V gene: TRBV6-5; J gene: TRBJ1-1; clone size: -; CDR3 protein: ASRDSKNTEAF
V gene: TRBV10-3; J gene: TRBJ1-1; clone size: once; CDR3 protein: AIRQGIEAF
V gene: TRBV25-1; J gene: TRBJ2-3; clone size: -; CDR3 protein: ASSAWRGSTDTQY
V gene: TRBV7-2; J gene: TRBJ1-2; clone size: -; CDR3 protein: ASSLSQGASIGYT
V gene: TRBV28; J gene: TRBJ2-5; clone size: -; CDR3 protein: ASSFLAGDETQY
V gene: TRBV9; J gene: TRBJ2-7; clone size: -; CDR3 protein: ASSLYAGTGHEQY
V gene: TRBV2; J gene: TRBJ2-3; clone size: -; CDR3 protein: ASKRLAGGTDTQY
V gene: TRBV18; J gene: TRBJ2-7; clone size: -; CDR3 protein: ASSTEQGYYEQY
V gene: TRBV5-1; J gene: TRBJ2-5; clone size: -; CDR3 protein: ASSSLQSVQETQY
V gene: TRBV18; J gene: TRBJ2-1; clone size: -; CDR3 protein: ASSQLTGGSYNEQF
V gene: TRBV28; J gene: TRBJ1-1; clone size: -; CDR3 protein: ASSHRGQGNTEAF